This T cell receptor (beta chain) was retrieved from a study of beta chain features in type 1 diabetes. This CDR3 region has 12 residues. The V gene end was trimmed by 3 bases and the J gene end by 12 bases; junction bases not matched to a gene: 10. Germline-derived CDR1 and CDR2 are SQVTM and ANQGSEA. Study-wide results and limits: Unsettled here was the matter of whether HLA type influences TCRB rearrangement. Shortening that was moderate but significant affected the TCRB CDR3s of Type 1 diabetes patients in all four CD4+ subsets. For patients, the naive, central memory and Treg TCRB repertoires appeared more alike than for healthy donors.

The study reverse transcribed the entire isolated RNA, so it sequenced expressed TCRB transcripts. The data were produced by immunoSEQ multiplex PCR, yet TCRdb's version contains in-frame clones alone and is incomplete. Of 310,000 or so clones in the sample, 14% to 15% are singletons; the top ten hold less than 0.02%. This clone came up a few times. The target antigen is unknown. Sequencing used naive CD4+ T cells from blood. This receptor was identified in a man between 18 and 29 years old with type 1 diabetes. The chain links TRBV29-1 to TRBJ2-5; 7 bases line up with TRBD2. CDR3 nucleotide sequence: TGCAGCGTTGACCCCCCCGACGGGGGGAAGTACTTC. This sequence encodes CSVDPPDGGKYF. Based on the CDR3 plus reference TRBV29-1 and TRBJ2-5, the full variable domain is SAVISQKPSRDICQRGTSLTIQCQVDSQVTMMFWYRQQPGQSLTLIATANQGSEATYESGFVIDKFPISRPNLTFSTLTVSNMSPEDSSIYLCSVDPPDGGKYFGPGTRLLVL.